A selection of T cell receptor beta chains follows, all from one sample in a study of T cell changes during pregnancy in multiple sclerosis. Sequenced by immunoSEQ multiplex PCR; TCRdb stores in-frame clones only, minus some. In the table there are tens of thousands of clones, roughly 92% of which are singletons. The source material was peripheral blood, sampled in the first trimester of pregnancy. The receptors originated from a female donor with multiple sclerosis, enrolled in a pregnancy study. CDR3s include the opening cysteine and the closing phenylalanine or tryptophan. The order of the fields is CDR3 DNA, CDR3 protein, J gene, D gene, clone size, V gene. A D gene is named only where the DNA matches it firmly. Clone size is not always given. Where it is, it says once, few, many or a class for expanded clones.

CDR3 DNA: TGCGCCAGCAGCTTTGACATAGAGTACAGCACAGATACGCAGTATTTT; CDR3 protein: CASSFDIEYSTDTQYF; J gene: TRBJ2-3; D gene: -; clone size: -; V gene: TRBV5-1
CDR3 DNA: TGCGCCAGCAGCCAAGATCCCATGGCAGGGTCAGGGTCACCCCTCCACTTT; CDR3 protein: CASSQDPMAGSGSPLHF; J gene: TRBJ1-6; D gene: -; clone size: -; V gene: TRBV4-1
CDR3 DNA: TGTGCCAGCAGCCCGGACAGGGCCAATGAGCAGTTCTTC; CDR3 protein: CASSPDRANEQFF; J gene: TRBJ2-1; D gene: TRBD1; clone size: -; V gene: TRBV6-5
CDR3 DNA: TGTGCCAGCAGTTACGACAGGGGCCTTTTCCACTTT; CDR3 protein: CASSYDRGLFHF; J gene: TRBJ1-6; D gene: TRBD1; clone size: -; V gene: TRBV6-6
CDR3 DNA: TGTGCCAGCAGTAGCGGGGGGGCCCATACGCAGTATTTT; CDR3 protein: CASSSGGAHTQYF; J gene: TRBJ2-3; D gene: TRBD2; clone size: -; V gene: TRBV28
CDR3 DNA: TGTGCCAGCAGCCACCTCCAGGGGCTTGCCACTGAAGCTTTCTTT; CDR3 protein: CASSHLQGLATEAFF; J gene: TRBJ1-1; D gene: -; clone size: -; V gene: TRBV5-4
CDR3 DNA: TGCGCCAGCAGCCGGGGACTAGCGAGCTCCTACAATGAGCAGTTCTTC; CDR3 protein: CASSRGLASSYNEQFF; J gene: TRBJ2-1; D gene: TRBD2; clone size: -; V gene: TRBV5-1
CDR3 DNA: TGTGCCAGCAGTGAGGCGGGGGTGGGCACAGATACGCAGTATTTT; CDR3 protein: CASSEAGVGTDTQYF; J gene: TRBJ2-3; D gene: TRBD2; clone size: -; V gene: TRBV2
CDR3 DNA: TGTGCCAGCTCACCTCCGCAGGTCGGAACGAACACTGAAGCTTTCTTT; CDR3 protein: CASSPPQVGTNTEAFF; J gene: TRBJ1-1; D gene: -; clone size: -; V gene: TRBV18
CDR3 DNA: TGTGCCAGCAGCCAAGCCCCGACAGGGGCCGAGCAGTACTTC; CDR3 protein: CASSQAPTGAEQYF; J gene: TRBJ2-7; D gene: TRBD1; clone size: few; V gene: TRBV7-2
CDR3 DNA: TGTGCCAGCTCCCCCCTAAGCGGTGGCCAGCCCCAGCATTTT; CDR3 protein: CASSPLSGGQPQHF; J gene: TRBJ1-5; D gene: -; clone size: -; V gene: TRBV18
CDR3 DNA: TGTGCCATCCAAAGGGGCCCCGGAAACACTGAAGCTTTCTTT; CDR3 protein: CAIQRGPGNTEAFF; J gene: TRBJ1-1; D gene: -; clone size: -; V gene: TRBV19
CDR3 DNA: TGTGCCAGCAGCTTGGGGCTAGCGTCCTACGAGCAGTACTTC; CDR3 protein: CASSLGLASYEQYF; J gene: TRBJ2-7; D gene: -; clone size: -; V gene: TRBV5-5
CDR3 DNA: TGTGCCATGAAACAGGGGACCTATGGCTACACCTTC; CDR3 protein: CAMKQGTYGYTF; J gene: TRBJ1-2; D gene: TRBD1; clone size: -; V gene: TRBV6-1
CDR3 DNA: TGCAGTGCTTCCCGACAGTACGAGCAGTACTTC; CDR3 protein: CSASRQYEQYF; J gene: TRBJ2-7; D gene: -; clone size: -; V gene: TRBV20-1
CDR3 DNA: TGCAGTGCCCATCAGGGGCTAGCTTTCTTT; CDR3 protein: CSAHQGLAFF; J gene: TRBJ1-1; D gene: -; clone size: few; V gene: TRBV20-1
CDR3 DNA: TGTGCCAGCAACCACCCGGGCAGGGGAGATGGCTACACCTTC; CDR3 protein: CASNHPGRGDGYTF; J gene: TRBJ1-2; D gene: -; clone size: -; V gene: TRBV11-2
CDR3 DNA: TGTGCCAGCAGTTCTACTGGAGGGGCTGGTTACGAGCAGTACTTC; CDR3 protein: CASSSTGGAGYEQYF; J gene: TRBJ2-7; D gene: -; clone size: -; V gene: TRBV6-5
CDR3 DNA: TGTGCCAGCAGCGGTCGTGGAGGGAGCTCTAATTCACCCCTCCACTTT; CDR3 protein: CASSGRGGSSNSPLHF; J gene: TRBJ1-6; D gene: -; clone size: -; V gene: TRBV9
CDR3 DNA: TGTGCCAGCAGGCCACAGGGGGCCGGGACTGAAGCTTTCTTT; CDR3 protein: CASRPQGAGTEAFF; J gene: TRBJ1-1; D gene: TRBD1; clone size: -; V gene: TRBV5-8
CDR3 DNA: TGTGCCAGCAGCTCCCCGGGACAGGGGCATGGCTACACCTTC; CDR3 protein: CASSSPGQGHGYTF; J gene: TRBJ1-2; D gene: TRBD1; clone size: -; V gene: TRBV7-9
CDR3 DNA: TGTGCCAGCAGCGTAGGAGGGGGGGGCTTCACAGATACGCAGTATTTT; CDR3 protein: CASSVGGGGFTDTQYF; J gene: TRBJ2-3; D gene: -; clone size: -; V gene: TRBV9
CDR3 DNA: TGTGCCAGCTCGCGGAGGGGAGCTGAAGCTTTCTTT; CDR3 protein: CASSRRGAEAFF; J gene: TRBJ1-1; D gene: -; clone size: -; V gene: TRBV18
CDR3 DNA: TGTGCCAGCAGCTTTAGTGGGGCAGGGGGTCAGCCCCAGCATTTT; CDR3 protein: CASSFSGAGGQPQHF; J gene: TRBJ1-5; D gene: TRBD1; clone size: -; V gene: TRBV7-2
CDR3 DNA: TGCGCCAGCAGCCACAGAGGACAGGGGGGATTTGAAGCTTTCTTT; CDR3 protein: CASSHRGQGGFEAFF; J gene: TRBJ1-1; D gene: TRBD1; clone size: -; V gene: TRBV4-1
CDR3 DNA: TGTGCCAGCACGGCGTTGACAGGGGGAGCCACGCCCGGGGAGCTGTTTTTT; CDR3 protein: CASTALTGGATPGELFF; J gene: TRBJ2-2; D gene: TRBD1; clone size: -; V gene: TRBV18
CDR3 DNA: TGTGCCAGCAGCTACGGGACAGGGGGAAGTAGCAATCAGCCCCAGCATTTT; CDR3 protein: CASSYGTGGSSNQPQHF; J gene: TRBJ1-5; D gene: TRBD1; clone size: once; V gene: TRBV5-8
CDR3 DNA: TGTGCCAGCAGCAGGGACAGGGGACCCCTCTATGGCTACACCTTC; CDR3 protein: CASSRDRGPLYGYTF; J gene: TRBJ1-2; D gene: TRBD1; clone size: -; V gene: TRBV2
CDR3 DNA: TGTGCCAGCAGTCGATTGGGGCCCTCGGGACTAGCGGGGGCAGAGGATACGCAGTATTTT; CDR3 protein: CASSRLGPSGLAGAEDTQYF; J gene: TRBJ2-3; D gene: TRBD2; clone size: -; V gene: TRBV27
CDR3 DNA: TGTGCCAGCAGCTCCGGGACAGGCATCCCTCGGTACGAAAAACTGTTTTTT; CDR3 protein: CASSSGTGIPRYEKLFF; J gene: TRBJ1-4; D gene: TRBD1; clone size: once; V gene: TRBV5-6
CDR3 DNA: TGCAGCGTTTTTCGGGACAGTTCCTATGGCTACACCTTC; CDR3 protein: CSVFRDSSYGYTF; J gene: TRBJ1-2; D gene: TRBD1; clone size: -; V gene: TRBV29-1
CDR3 DNA: TGCAGCGTTGAAGAGGCCCCAGGGAATGAGCAGTTCTTC; CDR3 protein: CSVEEAPGNEQFF; J gene: TRBJ2-1; D gene: -; clone size: -; V gene: TRBV29-1
CDR3 DNA: TGTGCCAGCAGTGATGAGGTCGGAGACAGGGATAGCAATCAGCCCCAGCATTTT; CDR3 protein: CASSDEVGDRDSNQPQHF; J gene: TRBJ1-5; D gene: TRBD1; clone size: -; V gene: TRBV2
CDR3 DNA: TGTGCCAGCAGCTTAGGGGGGCAACTCACCTATGGCTACACCTTC; CDR3 protein: CASSLGGQLTYGYTF; J gene: TRBJ1-2; D gene: -; clone size: -; V gene: TRBV7-2
CDR3 DNA: TGTGCCAGCAGTTGGGGAGTGAACACTGAAGCTTTCTTT; CDR3 protein: CASSWGVNTEAFF; J gene: TRBJ1-1; D gene: -; clone size: -; V gene: TRBV6-5
CDR3 DNA: TGTGCCAGCTCACCATCAGGGAGCAATCAGCCCCAGCATTTT; CDR3 protein: CASSPSGSNQPQHF; J gene: TRBJ1-5; D gene: -; clone size: -; V gene: TRBV18
CDR3 DNA: TGTGCCAGCCGTAGGGGACAGGGCTATCAGCCCCAGCATTTT; CDR3 protein: CASRRGQGYQPQHF; J gene: TRBJ1-5; D gene: TRBD1; clone size: -; V gene: TRBV6-5
CDR3 DNA: TGTGCCAGCAACGGCCCGGCAGGCTCCTACGAGCAGTACTTC; CDR3 protein: CASNGPAGSYEQYF; J gene: TRBJ2-7; D gene: -; clone size: -; V gene: TRBV6-1
CDR3 DNA: TGCGCCAGCAGCCAAGAAGTCACTCCAACCTATGGCTACACCTTC; CDR3 protein: CASSQEVTPTYGYTF; J gene: TRBJ1-2; D gene: -; clone size: -; V gene: TRBV4-1
CDR3 DNA: TGTGCCAGTAGCGCCGGGTCTAGGCCGGGTGAGACCCAGTACTTC; CDR3 protein: CASSAGSRPGETQYF; J gene: TRBJ2-5; D gene: -; clone size: -; V gene: TRBV19
CDR3 DNA: TGTGCCAGCAGCTTCGAGGAGACAGATACGCAGTATTTT; CDR3 protein: CASSFEETDTQYF; J gene: TRBJ2-3; D gene: -; clone size: -; V gene: TRBV11-3
CDR3 DNA: TGTGCCAGTAGTATAGACGCTGCAGGGGGCTATGAAAAACTGTTTTTT; CDR3 protein: CASSIDAAGGYEKLFF; J gene: TRBJ1-4; D gene: TRBD1; clone size: -; V gene: TRBV19
CDR3 DNA: TGTGCCAGCAGCGTAGGGACAGGGGACGGAGAAAAACTGTTTTTT; CDR3 protein: CASSVGTGDGEKLFF; J gene: TRBJ1-4; D gene: TRBD1; clone size: -; V gene: TRBV9
CDR3 DNA: TGTGCCAGCAGCCCTAGTGGCGGGAGGACCCAGTACTTC; CDR3 protein: CASSPSGGRTQYF; J gene: TRBJ2-5; D gene: TRBD2; clone size: -; V gene: TRBV9
CDR3 DNA: TGTGCCAGCGTCGGGGGGAAAGGCCTACCGGCCAGCGAAGCTTTCTTT; CDR3 protein: CASVGGKGLPASEAFF; J gene: TRBJ1-1; D gene: -; clone size: once; V gene: TRBV19
CDR3 DNA: TGTGCCAGCAGCCGAATGGGACAGCGAATGAACACTGAAGCTTTCTTT; CDR3 protein: CASSRMGQRMNTEAFF; J gene: TRBJ1-1; D gene: TRBD1; clone size: few; V gene: TRBV4-2
CDR3 DNA: TGTGCCAGCAGCCCAAAGCGGGGGGGCGGGGAGACCCAGTACTTC; CDR3 protein: CASSPKRGGGETQYF; J gene: TRBJ2-5; D gene: TRBD2; clone size: -; V gene: TRBV7-2
CDR3 DNA: TGCGCCAGCAGCCAAGAGGAGATAACCGGGGAGCTGTTTTTT; CDR3 protein: CASSQEEITGELFF; J gene: TRBJ2-2; D gene: -; clone size: -; V gene: TRBV4-1
CDR3 DNA: TGCGCCAGCTTAACAGGGGGTGGTGGCTACACCTTC; CDR3 protein: CASLTGGGGYTF; J gene: TRBJ1-2; D gene: TRBD1; clone size: -; V gene: TRBV10-2
CDR3 DNA: TGTGCCATCATCGGGTCGTCTCCCTACGAGCAGTACTTC; CDR3 protein: CAIIGSSPYEQYF; J gene: TRBJ2-7; D gene: -; clone size: -; V gene: TRBV6-5